These 20 T cell receptor beta chains share one sample of origin, sequenced in a study of Ad26.COV2.S vaccination and SARS-CoV-2 variants. The assay was immunoSEQ multiplex PCR, and TCRdb's table has in-frame clones only and misses some. The data show roughly 250,000 clones, with roughly 89% seen just once and just under 3% held by the top ten. The treatment here: roughly 18 received Ad26.COV2.S at low or high dose, single or two shots; 5 received placebo; per-sample allocation not given. Specimens were obtained on day 63 following the first vaccine or placebo injection. Sequencing was performed on peripheral blood, taken in a trial of Ad26.COV2.S vaccine versus placebo. The origin of the receptors is a person aged 18-60 years who received the Ad26.COV2.S COVID-19 vaccine or a placebo.

This clone was counted only a few times. J is TRBJ1-5 and V is TRBV19, with a possible D match to TRBD1 (5 bases). V dropped 4 bases and J dropped 11 bases, with 18 bases sitting between them. The CDR3 length is 14 residues. Germline values: CDR1 LNHDA, CDR2 SQIVND (reference sequence). As DNA, the CDR3 is TGTGCCAGTAGTAGGAGGGCAGGGCCAGGAGCCCAGCATTTT. This translates into CASSRRAGPGAQHF.

This chain connects TRBV5-6 to TRBJ1-2; D unresolved. The CDR3 sequence is 14 residues long. CDR1 and CDR2 (germline): SGHDT, YYEEEE. Trimming took 1 base from V and 4 from J, leaving 11 bases between them. The CDR3 region has the DNA TGTGCCAGCAGCTTGCTCGGGCCTACCTATGGCTACACCTTC. This sequence encodes CASSLLGPTYGYTF.

The rearrangement joins TRBV4-1 to TRBJ1-1; unclear D gene. Germline V CDR1 and CDR2: MGHRA, YSYEKL. The ends were cut back, 0 bases at V and 1 base at J, with 9 bases in the middle. The CDR3 is 15 residues long. CDR3 sequence (DNA): TGCGCCAGCAGCCAAGAGCCGGTAAAGAACACTGAAGCTTTCTTT. Translated: CASSQEPVKNTEAFF.

V and J are TRBV4-1 and TRBJ1-1, with TRBD1 as a possible D gene (5 bases). Germline V lookup: CDR1 MGHRA, CDR2 YSYEKL. The CDR3 length is 12 residues. V lost 2 bases, J lost 5 bases, and 6 bases lay in between. The CDR3 DNA sequence: TGCGCCAGCAGCCAACAGGGAACTGAAGCTTTCTTT. Amino acids: CASSQQGTEAFF.

The J gene is TRBJ2-5, the V gene TRBV5-6; 10 bases agree with TRBD2. V gave up 1 base and J gave up 4 bases; unmatched junction bases: 1. Germline CDR1 is SGHDT and CDR2 is YYEEEE. There are 14 residues in the CDR3. CDR3 DNA: TGTGCCAGCAGCTTGTTAGCGGGAGGAGAGACCCAGTACTTC. Translating gives CASSLLAGGETQYF.

J is TRBJ1-1 and V is TRBV5-6, with D unresolved. CDR1 and CDR2 from the germline V gene are SGHDT and YYEEEE. V was shortened by 3 bases and J by 0 bases, with 15 bases between the two germline ends. This CDR3 is built from 16 residues. The CDR3 here is CASSSQSRVVNTEAFF. In DNA form, the CDR3 reads TGTGCCAGCAGCTCCCAAAGTAGGGTCGTGAACACTGAAGCTTTCTTT.

CDR3 loop: CASSDVGQGSEKLFF. Written as DNA, the CDR3 is TGTGCCAGCAGTGATGTGGGACAGGGATCTGAAAAACTGTTTTTT. The chain recombines TRBV2 with TRBJ1-4, with 9 bases aligning to TRBD1. Germline V gene sequence: CDR1 SNHLY, CDR2 FYNNEI. There are 15 residues in the CDR3. Trimming at V came to 3 bases and at J to 7 bases, leaving 6 bases not matched to a gene.

The rearrangement uses TRBV6-2 or TRBV6-3 and TRBJ1-5; tentatively, D is TRBD1 (6 bases). Germline CDR1 reads MNHEY; CDR2 reads SVGEGT. The CDR3 is 17 residues long. V was pared by 2 bases and J by 5 bases, with 19 bases between. CDR3 residues: CASSYTLQGGGHQPQHF. DNA of the CDR3: TGTGCCAGCAGTTACACATTACAGGGTGGGGGGCATCAGCCCCAGCATTTT.

The genes are TRBV2 and TRBJ1-5; D perhaps matches TRBD1 (6 bases). V shed 2 bases and J shed 6 bases, with 11 bases lying between them. The germline gives CDR1 SNHLY, CDR2 FYNNEI. This CDR3 has 14 amino acids. DNA of the CDR3: TGTGCCAGCAGTGAATTGGGGGGCGGTCAGCCCCAGCATTTT. Translated: CASSELGGGQPQHF.

The V gene is TRBV27, the J gene TRBJ1-4; 9 bases fit TRBD1. Per germline, CDR1 MNHEY and CDR2 SMNVEV (reference sequence). V shed 3 bases and J 8 bases; nucleotides not matched to a gene: 4. The CDR3 runs to 14 residues. CDR3 residues: CASSFLGTGEKLFF. CDR3 DNA: TGTGCCAGCAGTTTTCTCGGGACAGGGGAAAAACTGTTTTTT.

CDR3 sequence reads: CANASDRGRCKDTEAFF. The CDR3 nucleotides are TGTGCCAACGCATCGGACAGGGGCCGGTGCAAGGACACTGAAGCTTTCTTT. V usage is TRBV27 and J usage is TRBJ1-1; 9 positions match TRBD1. J gave up 3 bases and V 10 bases, and 18 bases lay outside the gene matches. This CDR3 has 17 residues. CDR1 is MNHEY and CDR2 is SMNVEV in the germline V gene (reference sequence).

The V call is TRBV19, the J call TRBJ1-2; TRBD1 aligns across 9 bases. Germline V gives CDR1 LNHDA, CDR2 SQIVND (reference sequence). With V trimmed by 7 bases and J by 8 bases, 14 bases remained unmatched. The CDR3 length is 15 residues. The CDR3 bases are TGTGCCAGTATCTCCGTCGGGGGACAGGGACGGGGCTACACCTTC. Its protein product is CASISVGGQGRGYTF.

This chain links TRBV6-5 with TRBJ2-4, with D perhaps TRBD2 (6 bases). This CDR3 is built from 15 residues. Looked up from germline, CDR1 is MNHEY and CDR2 is SVGAGI. Trimming shortened V by 5 bases and J by 4 bases, and 15 bases separated the two germline ends. The CDR3 nucleotides are TGTGCCAGCAGTACGTCTAGCGCTCTTAAAAACATTCAGTACTTC. Translating it yields CASSTSSALKNIQYF.

V is TRBV21-1 and J is TRBJ2-3. TRBV21-1 is annotated as a pseudogene. CDR3 size: 16 residues. The CDR3, as DNA: TGTGCTAGCAGCAACCTTCGCTTAGACAGCACAGATACGCAGTATTTT. Protein: CASSNLRLDSTDTQYF.

This chain joins TRBV5-5 and TRBJ1-5; 7 nucleotides line up with TRBD1. V shed 3 bases and J 0 bases; nucleotides not matched to a gene: 6. CDR1 and CDR2 from the germline V gene are SGHKS and YYEKEE (reference sequence). The CDR3 spans 16 residues. The CDR3 sequence is CASSSRDSHSNQPQHF. The CDR3 bases are TGTGCCAGCAGCTCCCGGGACAGTCATAGCAATCAGCCCCAGCATTTT.

The V call is TRBV5-1, the J call TRBJ1-1, with TRBD1 matching over 9 bases. The CDR3 totals 15 residues. Germline trimming cut 0 bases from V and 5 bases from J; bases unmatched to any gene: 5. CDR1 is SGHRS, CDR2 YFSETQ, per germline. CDR3 nucleotide sequence: TGCGCCAGCAGCTTGGCAGGGACAGGGAATACTGAAGCTTTCTTT. Its translation is CASSLAGTGNTEAFF.

This clone was seen just once. V is TRBV14 and J is TRBJ1-2; D is perhaps TRBD1 (5 bases). The CDR3 runs to 16 residues. The V gene's germline CDR1 is SGHDN and CDR2 FVKESK. Deletions cut 4 bases from V and 5 bases from J, with 20 bases between. CDR3 sequence reads: CASSPSSSGRFYGYTF. The CDR3 bases are TGTGCCAGCAGCCCTTCCTCTTCGGGGCGTTTTTATGGCTACACCTTC.

The gene calls are TRBV7-9 and TRBJ2-3; 8 bases align to TRBD1. With 4 bases clipped from V and 0 bases from J, the junction kept 6 bases outside the gene matches. Germline CDR1 SEHNR, CDR2 FQNEAQ (reference sequence). The CDR3 covers 16 residues. The CDR3 DNA reads TGTGCCAGCAGCTATCGGGGACAGGTTAGCACAGATACGCAGTATTTT. It yields the protein CASSYRGQVSTDTQYF.

The rearrangement links TRBV7-8 to TRBJ2-7; 7 nucleotides line up with TRBD1. The junction had 15 bases not matched to a gene; V was cut back by 5 bases and J by 5 bases. This CDR3 spans 16 amino acids. CDR1 is SGHVS and CDR2 is FQNEAQ in the germline V gene. The DNA for the CDR3 is TGTGCCAGCAGCATCCATTATACCGGGACAGCAAACGAGCAGTACTTC. Translated, it gives CASSIHYTGTANEQYF.

Only a few counts were recorded for this clone. The chain recombines TRBV7-9 with TRBJ1-3, with D maybe TRBD1 (5 bases). Trimming left V 3 bases short and J 0 bases short, with 9 bases between. The CDR3 loop spans 15 amino acids. CDR1 SEHNR and CDR2 FQNEAQ come from the germline V gene (reference sequence). The CDR3 spells CASSLGRFSGNTIYF. The DNA for the CDR3 is TGTGCCAGCAGCTTGGGGCGTTTCTCTGGAAACACCATATATTTT.